The sequence of this T cell receptor beta chain was determined in a study of metastatic and nonmetastatic thyroid tumors. All patients reached thyroid surgery having received no treatment beforehand. Study processing details: The study's classifier, a distant-metastasis tool for papillary thyroid cancer, was built using CDR3 differences across clinicopathological groups. TCRdb re-called the PCR reads with MiXCR. None of the V and J calls come from the authors' own analysis; TCRdb made them. The sample has about 32,000 clones, around 20% seen once. The germline CDR1 and CDR2 sequences are MDHEN and SYDVKM. V gave up 8 bases and J gave up 4 bases; unmatched junction bases: 15. This CDR3 has 17 residues. This clone was seen only a few times.

The chain carries TRBV28 and TRBJ2-1; 9 nucleotides agree with TRBD2. Sequencing was carried out using blood. The sequence was collected from a female donor with papillary thyroid cancer or a benign thyroid nodule (not recorded which). Some clones in this sample may be carry-over from other donors' samples. In DNA, the CDR3 is TGTGCCAGCGGCTTTAGCGGGAGTCAAACATTTTACAATGAGCAGTTCTTC. Its protein product is CASGFSGSQTFYNEQFF.